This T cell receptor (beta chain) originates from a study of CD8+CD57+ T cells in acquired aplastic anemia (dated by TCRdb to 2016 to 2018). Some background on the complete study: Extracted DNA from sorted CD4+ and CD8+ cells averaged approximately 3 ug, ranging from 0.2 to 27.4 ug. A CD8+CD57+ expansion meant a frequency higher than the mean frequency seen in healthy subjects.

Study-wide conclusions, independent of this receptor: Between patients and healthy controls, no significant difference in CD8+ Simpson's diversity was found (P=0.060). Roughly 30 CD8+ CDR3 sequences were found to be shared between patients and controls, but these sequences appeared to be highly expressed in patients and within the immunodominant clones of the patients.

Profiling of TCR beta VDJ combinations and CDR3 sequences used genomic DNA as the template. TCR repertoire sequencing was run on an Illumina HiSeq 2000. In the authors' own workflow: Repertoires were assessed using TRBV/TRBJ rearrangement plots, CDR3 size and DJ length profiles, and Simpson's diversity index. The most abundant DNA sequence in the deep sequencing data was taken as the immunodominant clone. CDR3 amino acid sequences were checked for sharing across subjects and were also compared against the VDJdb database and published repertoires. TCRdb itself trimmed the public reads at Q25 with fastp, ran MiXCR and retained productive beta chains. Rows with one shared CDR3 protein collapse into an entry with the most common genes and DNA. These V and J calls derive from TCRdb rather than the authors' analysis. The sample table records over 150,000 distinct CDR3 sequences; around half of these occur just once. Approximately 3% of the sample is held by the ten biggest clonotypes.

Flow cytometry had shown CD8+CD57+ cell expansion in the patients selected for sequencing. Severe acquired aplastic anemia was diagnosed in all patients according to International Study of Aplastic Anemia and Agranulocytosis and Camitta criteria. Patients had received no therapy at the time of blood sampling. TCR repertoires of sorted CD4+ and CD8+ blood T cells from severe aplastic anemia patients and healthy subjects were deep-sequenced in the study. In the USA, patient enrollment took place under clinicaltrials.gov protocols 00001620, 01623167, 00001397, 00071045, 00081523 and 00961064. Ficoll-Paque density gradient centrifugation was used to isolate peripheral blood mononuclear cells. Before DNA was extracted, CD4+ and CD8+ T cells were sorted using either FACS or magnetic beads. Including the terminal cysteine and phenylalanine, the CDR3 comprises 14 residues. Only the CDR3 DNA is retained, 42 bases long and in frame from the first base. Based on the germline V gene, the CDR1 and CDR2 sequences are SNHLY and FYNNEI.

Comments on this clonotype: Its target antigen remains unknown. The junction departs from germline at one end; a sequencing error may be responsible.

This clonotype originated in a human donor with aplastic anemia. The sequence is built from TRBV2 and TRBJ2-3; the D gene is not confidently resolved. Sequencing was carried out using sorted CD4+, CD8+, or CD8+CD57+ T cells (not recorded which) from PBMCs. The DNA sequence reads TGTGCCAGCGGTGAACGATCGGGTATGGATACGCAGTATTTT. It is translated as CASGERSGMDTQYF.